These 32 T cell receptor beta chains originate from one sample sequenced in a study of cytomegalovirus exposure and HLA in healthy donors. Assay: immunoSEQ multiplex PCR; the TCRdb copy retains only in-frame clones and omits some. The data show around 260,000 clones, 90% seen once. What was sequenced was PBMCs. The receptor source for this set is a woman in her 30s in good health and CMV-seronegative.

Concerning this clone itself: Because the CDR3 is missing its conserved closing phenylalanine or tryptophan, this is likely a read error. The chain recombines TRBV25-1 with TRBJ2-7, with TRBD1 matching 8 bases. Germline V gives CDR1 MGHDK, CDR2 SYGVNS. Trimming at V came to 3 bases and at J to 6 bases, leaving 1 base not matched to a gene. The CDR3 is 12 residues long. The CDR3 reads CASSETGVEQYL. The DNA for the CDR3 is TGTGCCAGCAGTGAGACAGGGGTCGAGCAGTACCTC.

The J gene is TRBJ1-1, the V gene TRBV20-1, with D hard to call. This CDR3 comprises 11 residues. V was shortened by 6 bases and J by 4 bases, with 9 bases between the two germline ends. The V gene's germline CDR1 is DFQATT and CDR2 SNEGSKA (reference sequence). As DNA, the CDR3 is TGCAGTGCCGACGACCCCACTGAAGCTTTCTTT. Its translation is CSADDPTEAFF.

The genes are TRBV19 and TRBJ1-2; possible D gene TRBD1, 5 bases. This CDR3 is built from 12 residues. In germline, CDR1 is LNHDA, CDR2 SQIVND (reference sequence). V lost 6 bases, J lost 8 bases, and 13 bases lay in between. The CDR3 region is CASSRDPGGYTF. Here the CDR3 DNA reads TGTGCCAGTAGCCGGGACCCTGGAGGCTACACCTTC.

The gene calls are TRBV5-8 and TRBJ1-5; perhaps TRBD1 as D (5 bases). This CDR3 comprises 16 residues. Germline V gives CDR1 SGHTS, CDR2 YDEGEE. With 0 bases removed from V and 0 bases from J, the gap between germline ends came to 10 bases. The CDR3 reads CASSLEAGSSNQPQHF. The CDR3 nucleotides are TGTGCCAGCAGCTTGGAGGCAGGGAGTAGCAATCAGCCCCAGCATTTT.

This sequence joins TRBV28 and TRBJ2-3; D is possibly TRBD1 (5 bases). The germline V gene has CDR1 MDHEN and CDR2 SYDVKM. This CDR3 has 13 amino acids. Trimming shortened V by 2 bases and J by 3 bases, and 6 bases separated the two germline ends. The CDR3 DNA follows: TGTGCCAGCAGTTTACAGGGAACAGATACGCAGTATTTT. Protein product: CASSLQGTDTQYF.

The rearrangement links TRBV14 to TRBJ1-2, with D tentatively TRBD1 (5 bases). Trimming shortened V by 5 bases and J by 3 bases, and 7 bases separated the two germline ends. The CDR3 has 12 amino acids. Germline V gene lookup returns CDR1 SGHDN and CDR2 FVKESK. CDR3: CASSKTDYGYTF. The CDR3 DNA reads TGTGCCAGCAGCAAGACAGACTATGGCTACACCTTC.

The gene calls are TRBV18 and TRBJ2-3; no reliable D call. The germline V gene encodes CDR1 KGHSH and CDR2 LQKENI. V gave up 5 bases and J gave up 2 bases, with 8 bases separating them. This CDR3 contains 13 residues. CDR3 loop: CASSDLITDTQYF. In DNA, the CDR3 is TGTGCCAGCTCAGACCTTATCACAGATACGCAGTATTTT.

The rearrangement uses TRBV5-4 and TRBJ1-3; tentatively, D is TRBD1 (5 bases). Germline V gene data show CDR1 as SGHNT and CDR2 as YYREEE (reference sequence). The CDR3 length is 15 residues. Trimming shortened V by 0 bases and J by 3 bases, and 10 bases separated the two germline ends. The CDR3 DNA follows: TGTGCCAGCAGCTTGGATCCGGGGGTTGGAAACACCATATATTTT. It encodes CASSLDPGVGNTIYF.

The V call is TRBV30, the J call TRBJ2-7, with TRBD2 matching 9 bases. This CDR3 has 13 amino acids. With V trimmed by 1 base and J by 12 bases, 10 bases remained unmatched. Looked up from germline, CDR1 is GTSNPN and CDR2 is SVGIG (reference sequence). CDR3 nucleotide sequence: TGTGCCTGGAGTGGCGGGAGGGCCTTGGATCGGTACTTC. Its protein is CAWSGGRALDRYF.

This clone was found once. The CDR3, as DNA: TGCGCCAGCAGCTTGGCCCCCGGACAGGGTGCTGGGGCCAACGTCCTGACTTTC. Translating it yields CASSLAPGQGAGANVLTF. J is TRBJ2-6 and V is TRBV5-1, with 8 bases that match TRBD1. The CDR3 extends over 18 amino acids. V trimming: 0 bases; J trimming: 2 bases; junction bases outside the gene matches: 7. Germline CDR1 is SGHRS and CDR2 is YFSETQ.

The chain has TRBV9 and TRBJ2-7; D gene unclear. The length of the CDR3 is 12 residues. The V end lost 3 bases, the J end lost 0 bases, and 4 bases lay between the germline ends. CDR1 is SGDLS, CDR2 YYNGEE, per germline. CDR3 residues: CASSGPSYEQYF. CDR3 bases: TGTGCCAGCAGCGGGCCCTCCTACGAGCAGTACTTC.

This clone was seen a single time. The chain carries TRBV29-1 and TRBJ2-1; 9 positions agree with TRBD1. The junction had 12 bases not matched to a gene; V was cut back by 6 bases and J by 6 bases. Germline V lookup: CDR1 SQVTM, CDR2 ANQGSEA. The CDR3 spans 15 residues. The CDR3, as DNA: TGCAGCGTGTCCCGGGACAGGGAGAGTATCAATGAGCAGTTCTTC. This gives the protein CSVSRDRESINEQFF.

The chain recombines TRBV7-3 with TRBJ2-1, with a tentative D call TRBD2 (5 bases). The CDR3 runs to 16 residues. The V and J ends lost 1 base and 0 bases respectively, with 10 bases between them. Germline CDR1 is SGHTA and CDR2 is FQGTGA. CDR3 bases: TGTGCCAGCAGCTTAAGGGCGGGTAGCTCCTACAATGAGCAGTTCTTC. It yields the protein CASSLRAGSSYNEQFF.

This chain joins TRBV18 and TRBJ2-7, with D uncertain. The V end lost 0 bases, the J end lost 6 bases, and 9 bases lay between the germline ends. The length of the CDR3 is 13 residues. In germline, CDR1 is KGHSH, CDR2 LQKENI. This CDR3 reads CASSPPSYGEQYF. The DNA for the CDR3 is TGTGCCAGCTCACCACCGTCTTATGGCGAGCAGTACTTC.

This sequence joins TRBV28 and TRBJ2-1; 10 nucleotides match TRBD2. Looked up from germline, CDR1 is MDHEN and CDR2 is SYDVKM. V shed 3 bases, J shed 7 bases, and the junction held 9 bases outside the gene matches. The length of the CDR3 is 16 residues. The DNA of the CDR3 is TGTGCCAGCAGTTTCTCAACGGGACTAGCGCTGAATGAGCAGTTCTTC. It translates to CASSFSTGLALNEQFF. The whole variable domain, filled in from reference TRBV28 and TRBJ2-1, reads DVKVTQSSRYLVKRTGEKVFLECVQDMDHENMFWYRQDPGLGLRLIYFSYDVKMKEKGDIPEGYSVSREKKERFSLILESASTNQTSMYLCASSFSTGLALNEQFFGPGTRLTVL.

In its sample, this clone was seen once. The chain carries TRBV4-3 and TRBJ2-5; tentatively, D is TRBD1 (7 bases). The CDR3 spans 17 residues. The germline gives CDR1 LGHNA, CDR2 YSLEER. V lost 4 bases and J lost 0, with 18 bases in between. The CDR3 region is CASSPQGGRGYQETQYF. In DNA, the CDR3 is TGCGCCAGCAGCCCCCAGGGGGGCAGAGGGTACCAAGAGACCCAGTACTTC.

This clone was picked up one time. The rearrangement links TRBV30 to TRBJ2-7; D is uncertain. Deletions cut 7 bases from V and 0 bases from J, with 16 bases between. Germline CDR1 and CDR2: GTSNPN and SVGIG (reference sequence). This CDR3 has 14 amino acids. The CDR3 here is CALMTITGSYEQYF. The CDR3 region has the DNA TGTGCCTTAATGACCATAACCGGCTCCTACGAGCAGTACTTC.

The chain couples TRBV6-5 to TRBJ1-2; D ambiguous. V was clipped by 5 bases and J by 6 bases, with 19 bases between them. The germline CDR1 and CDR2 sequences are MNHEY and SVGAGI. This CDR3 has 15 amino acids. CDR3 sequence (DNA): TGTGCCAGCAGTCTCTCAATGGGAGATAGAGATGGCTACACCTTC. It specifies CASSLSMGDRDGYTF.

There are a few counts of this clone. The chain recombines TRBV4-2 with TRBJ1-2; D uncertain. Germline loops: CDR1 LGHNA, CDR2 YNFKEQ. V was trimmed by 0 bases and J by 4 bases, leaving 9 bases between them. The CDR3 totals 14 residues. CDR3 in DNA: TGTGCCAGCAGCCAAGACTTGGGGAGCTATGGCTACACCTTC. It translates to CASSQDLGSYGYTF.

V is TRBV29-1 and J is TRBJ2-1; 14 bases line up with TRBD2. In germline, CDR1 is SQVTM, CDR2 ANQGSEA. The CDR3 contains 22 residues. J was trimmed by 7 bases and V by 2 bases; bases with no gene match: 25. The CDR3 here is CSVEWSGLAGGGRFVAPNEQFF. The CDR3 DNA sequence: TGCAGCGTTGAATGGTCCGGACTAGCGGGAGGTGGGCGTTTCGTAGCGCCGAATGAGCAGTTCTTC.

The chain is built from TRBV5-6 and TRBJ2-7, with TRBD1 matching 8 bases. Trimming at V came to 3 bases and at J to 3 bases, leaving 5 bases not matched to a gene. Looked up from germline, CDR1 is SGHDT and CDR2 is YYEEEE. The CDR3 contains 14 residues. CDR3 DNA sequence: TGTGCCAGCAGCTACGGACAGGGCTTCTACGAGCAGTACTTC. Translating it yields CASSYGQGFYEQYF.

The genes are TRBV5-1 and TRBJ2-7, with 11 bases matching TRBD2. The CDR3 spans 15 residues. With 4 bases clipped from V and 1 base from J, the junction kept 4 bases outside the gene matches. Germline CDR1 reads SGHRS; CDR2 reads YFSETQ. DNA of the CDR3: TGCGCCAGCAGCCCGCGGACTAGCGGGTCCTACGAGCAGTACTTC. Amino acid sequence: CASSPRTSGSYEQYF.

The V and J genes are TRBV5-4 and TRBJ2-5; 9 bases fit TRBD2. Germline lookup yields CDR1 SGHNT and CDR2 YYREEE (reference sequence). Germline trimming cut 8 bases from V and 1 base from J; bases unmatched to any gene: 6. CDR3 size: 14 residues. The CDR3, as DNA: TGTGCCAGGCACGGGACTAGCTCCCAAGAGACCCAGTACTTC. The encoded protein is CARHGTSSQETQYF.

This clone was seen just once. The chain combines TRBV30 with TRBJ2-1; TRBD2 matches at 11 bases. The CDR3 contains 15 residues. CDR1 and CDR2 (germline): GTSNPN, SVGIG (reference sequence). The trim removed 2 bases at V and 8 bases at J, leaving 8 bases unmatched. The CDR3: CAWSILAGGGDEQFF. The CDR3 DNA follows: TGTGCCTGGAGTATCCTAGCGGGAGGCGGGGATGAGCAGTTCTTC.

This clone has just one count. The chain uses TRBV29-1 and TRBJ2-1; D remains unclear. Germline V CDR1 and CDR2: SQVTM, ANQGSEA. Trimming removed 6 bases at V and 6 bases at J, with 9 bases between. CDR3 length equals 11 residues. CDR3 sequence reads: CSVLTLNEQFF. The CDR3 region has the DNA TGCAGCGTCTTGACCCTCAATGAGCAGTTCTTC.

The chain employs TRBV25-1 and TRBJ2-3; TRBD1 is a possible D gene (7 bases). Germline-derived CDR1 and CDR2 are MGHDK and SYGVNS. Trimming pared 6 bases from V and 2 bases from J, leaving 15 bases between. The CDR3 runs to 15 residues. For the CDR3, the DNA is TGTGCCAGCAGCCGGGCAGGGGGGCTCACAGATACGCAGTATTTT. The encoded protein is CASSRAGGLTDTQYF. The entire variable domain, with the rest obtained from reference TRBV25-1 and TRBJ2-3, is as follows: EADIYQTPRYLVIGTGKKITLECSQTMGHDKMYWYQQDPGMELHLIHYSYGVNSTEKGDLSSESTVSRIRTEHFPLTLESARPSHTSQYLCASSRAGGLTDTQYFGPGTRLTVL.

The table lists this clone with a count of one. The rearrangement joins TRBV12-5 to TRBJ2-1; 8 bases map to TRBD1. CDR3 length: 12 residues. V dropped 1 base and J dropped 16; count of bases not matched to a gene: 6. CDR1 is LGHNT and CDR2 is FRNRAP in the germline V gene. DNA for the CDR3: TGTGCTAGTGGTTTGGGGGGGACAGGACCCTTCTTC. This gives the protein CASGLGGTGPFF.

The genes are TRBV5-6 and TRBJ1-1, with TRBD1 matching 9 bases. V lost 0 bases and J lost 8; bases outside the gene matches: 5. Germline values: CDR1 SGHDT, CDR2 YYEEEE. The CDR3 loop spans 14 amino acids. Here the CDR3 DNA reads TGTGCCAGCAGCTTGGGACAGGGGGTAAGGGAAGCTTTCTTT. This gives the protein CASSLGQGVREAFF.

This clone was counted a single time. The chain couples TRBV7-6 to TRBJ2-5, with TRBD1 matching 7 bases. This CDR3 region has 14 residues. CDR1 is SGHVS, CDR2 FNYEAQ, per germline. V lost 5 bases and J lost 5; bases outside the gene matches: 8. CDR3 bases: TGTGCCAGCAGCCCCCGACAGGGTTTCGAGACCCAGTACTTC. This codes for CASSPRQGFETQYF.

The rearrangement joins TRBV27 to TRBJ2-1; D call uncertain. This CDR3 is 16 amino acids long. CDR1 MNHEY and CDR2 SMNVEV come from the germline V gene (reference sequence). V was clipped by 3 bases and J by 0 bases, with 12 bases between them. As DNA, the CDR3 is TGTGCCAGCAGTTTTTCCGGCTATTCCTCCTACAATGAGCAGTTCTTC. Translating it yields CASSFSGYSSYNEQFF.

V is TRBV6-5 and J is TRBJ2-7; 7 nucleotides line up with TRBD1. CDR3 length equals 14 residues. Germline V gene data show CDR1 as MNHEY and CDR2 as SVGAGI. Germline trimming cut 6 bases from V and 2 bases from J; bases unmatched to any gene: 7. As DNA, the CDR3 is TGTGCCAGCAGCCGCGACAGGGCCGCCTACGAGCAGTACTTC. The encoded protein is CASSRDRAAYEQYF.

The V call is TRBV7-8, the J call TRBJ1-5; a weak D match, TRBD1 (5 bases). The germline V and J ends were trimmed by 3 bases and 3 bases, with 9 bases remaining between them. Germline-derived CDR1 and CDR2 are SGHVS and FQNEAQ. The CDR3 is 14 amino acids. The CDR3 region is CASSFSQDNQPQHF. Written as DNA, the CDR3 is TGTGCCAGCAGCTTCTCACAGGACAATCAGCCCCAGCATTTT.